The 28 T cell receptor beta chains presented below share a single source sample, sequenced in a study of identical twins. Via MiXCR, TCRdb re-called the 5' RACE reads, giving one row per CDR3 protein. The sample shows some 690,000 distinct CDR3 sequences, about 20% of them seen only once. This sample also appeared in a second study, on T cells expressing NK-cell markers.

Material: PBMCs. The origin of the receptors is a woman between 18 and 29 years old in good health.

This clonotype was detected only a few times. DNA of the CDR3: TGCGCCAGCAGCTTTCTCTCGGGCGAAAACGAGCAGTACTTC. Protein product: CASSFLSGENEQYF. The chain combines TRBV5-1 with TRBJ2-7, with D uncertain. The length of the CDR3 is 14 residues. Looked up from germline, CDR1 is SGHRS and CDR2 is YFSETQ. V lost 2 bases and J lost 5, with 14 bases in between.

The chain uses TRBV29-1 and TRBJ2-7; 9 nucleotides align to TRBD1. CDR1 is SQVTM and CDR2 is ANQGSEA in the germline V gene. The CDR3 has 18 residues. The trim removed 4 bases at V and 5 bases at J, leaving 21 bases unmatched. CDR3 DNA sequence: TGCAGCGTTGTTCCTTTTGGGTCGAACAGGGGGCGAGCTGACGAGCAGTACTTC. This gives the protein CSVVPFGSNRGRADEQYF.

The genes are TRBV5-1 and TRBJ1-2; no clear D gene. V gave up 7 bases and J gave up 7 bases, with 14 bases separating them. This CDR3 is 12 amino acids long. Germline assignment: CDR1 SGHRS and CDR2 YFSETQ. The CDR3 is CASSDPWGGYTF. In nucleotides, the CDR3 is TGCGCCAGCTCTGACCCCTGGGGTGGCTACACCTTC.

The CDR3 nucleotides are TGCAGTGCTAGATTCCGGGGGGCTGGGTTAGATACGCAGTATTTT. Translating gives CSARFRGAGLDTQYF. This chain uses TRBV20-1 with TRBJ2-3, with a tentative D call TRBD2 (7 bases). Germline-derived CDR1 and CDR2 are DFQATT and SNEGSKA (reference sequence). This CDR3 region has 15 residues. The V end was cut by 2 bases, the J end by 5 bases, with 17 bases between.

This clonotype was observed a handful of times. The genes are TRBV29-1 and TRBJ2-1; 7 bases line up with TRBD1. The CDR3 has 14 amino acids. V lost 7 bases to trimming and J lost 0 bases; unmatched junction nucleotides: 6. Germline assignment: CDR1 SQVTM and CDR2 ANQGSEA. DNA for the CDR3: TGCAGCGGGAATAGACAGGGCTCCTACAATGAGCAGTTCTTC. It encodes CSGNRQGSYNEQFF.

Only a few counts were recorded for this clonotype. The chain combines TRBV5-6 with TRBJ2-5; 11 bases are shared with TRBD2. The V gene's germline CDR1 is SGHDT and CDR2 YYEEEE. The CDR3 contains 15 residues. V lost 1 base, J lost 3 bases, and 2 bases stayed unmatched. The CDR3 bases are TGTGCCAGCAGCTTGCTAGCGGGGGGTAAAGAGACCCAGTACTTC. It is translated as CASSLLAGGKETQYF.

This clonotype has only one observation. CDR3 protein: CASSAIAAYQETQYF. The DNA of the CDR3 is TGTGCCAGCAGTGCAATAGCGGCGTACCAAGAGACCCAGTACTTC. The J gene is TRBJ2-5, the V gene TRBV27; a weak D match, TRBD2 (6 bases). The CDR3 extends over 15 amino acids. Germline CDR1 and CDR2: MNHEY and SMNVEV (reference sequence). Trimming pared 5 bases from V and 0 bases from J, leaving 13 bases between.

V and J are TRBV20-1 and TRBJ2-3; D perhaps matches TRBD2 (6 bases). This CDR3 has 14 residues. CDR1 DFQATT and CDR2 SNEGSKA come from the germline V gene (reference sequence). The V end lost 3 bases, the J end lost 3 bases, and 13 bases lay between the germline ends. The CDR3 DNA is TGCAGTGCTAGGACGGGACTCACGACAGATACGCAGTATTTT. It yields the protein CSARTGLTTDTQYF.

In this sample, this clonotype turned up a few times. The rearrangement uses TRBV12-3 or TRBV12-4 and TRBJ1-2; D is possibly TRBD1 (5 bases). This CDR3 is built from 14 residues. V lost 0 bases and J lost 8, with 13 bases in between. This CDR3 reads CASSLALGGGGYTF. The DNA for the CDR3 is TGTGCCAGCAGTTTAGCGCTGGGGGGGGGAGGCTACACCTTC.

This clonotype turned up a few times. This chain connects TRBV5-1 to TRBJ2-1, with 9 positions matching TRBD2. The CDR3 is 13 residues long. After removal of 9 bases from V and 7 bases from J, the junction contained 8 bases not matched to a gene. Per germline, CDR1 SGHRS and CDR2 YFSETQ. The CDR3 nucleotides read TGCGCCACCGGAGGTGGACTAGCGAATGAGCAGTTCTTC. Amino acids: CATGGGLANEQFF.

The chain has TRBV20-1 and TRBJ1-1; a weak D match, TRBD1 (5 bases). Germline V lookup: CDR1 DFQATT, CDR2 SNEGSKA (reference sequence). Trimming stripped 0 bases from V and 4 bases from J, with 12 bases between. CDR3 length equals 14 residues. CDR3 residues: CSARDGRGSTEAFF. The CDR3 DNA follows: TGCAGTGCTAGAGATGGTAGGGGAAGCACTGAAGCTTTCTTT.

This clonotype was counted between two and nine times. This chain joins TRBV5-1 and TRBJ2-7; 11 bases match TRBD2. Losses at the gene ends were 6 bases for V and 5 bases for J; bases not matched to a gene: 1. Germline CDR1 reads SGHRS; CDR2 reads YFSETQ. This CDR3 contains 12 residues. The CDR3 coding sequence is TGCGCCAGCACACTAGCGGGAGACGAGCAGTACTTC. Translated, it gives CASTLAGDEQYF. The full variable domain, with the rest looked up from reference TRBV5-1 and TRBJ2-7, is KAGVTQTPRYLIKTRGQQVTLSCSPISGHRSVSWYQQTPGQGLQFLFEYFSETQRNKGNFPGRFSGRQFSNSRSEMNVSTLELGDSALYLCASTLAGDEQYFGPGTRLTVT.

The chain is built from TRBV4-3 and TRBJ1-6; 7 bases are shared with TRBD1. CDR1 is LGHNA and CDR2 is YSLEER in the germline V gene. This CDR3 has 16 residues. The ends lost 0 bases at V and 8 bases at J; junction bases unmatched: 7. The CDR3 DNA follows: TGCGCCAGCAGCCAAGAATCGGGACAGAGAGATTCACCCCTCCACTTT. Its protein product is CASSQESGQRDSPLHF.

This clonotype has a count of ten or more. The chain links TRBV6-5 to TRBJ2-7; 9 bases are a match to TRBD1. The trim removed 2 bases at V and 4 bases at J, leaving 3 bases unmatched. Germline-derived CDR1 and CDR2 are MNHEY and SVGAGI. This CDR3 is built from 14 residues. CDR3 nucleotide sequence: TGTGCCAGCAGTTACGACAGGGGGATGTACGAGCAGTACTTC. Its protein is CASSYDRGMYEQYF.

This clonotype has more than one count but fewer than ten. The rearrangement uses TRBV11-1 and TRBJ2-4; TRBD1 aligns across 11 bases. There are 19 residues in the CDR3. CDR1 and CDR2 from the germline V gene are SGHAT and FQDESV (reference sequence). Losses at the gene ends were 5 bases for V and 1 base for J; bases not matched to a gene: 13. In nucleotides, the CDR3 is TGTGCCAGCAGCCTGACCCGGGACAGGGGGAGGGAGGCCAAAAACATTCAGTACTTC. Protein: CASSLTRDRGREAKNIQYF.

This chain joins TRBV20-1 and TRBJ2-6; D is unresolved. Germline lookup yields CDR1 DFQATT and CDR2 SNEGSKA (reference sequence). This CDR3 contains 15 residues. Trimming cost V 6 bases and J 2 bases, with 14 bases left between them. CDR3 amino acids: CSAPSVVTGANVLTF. For the CDR3, the DNA is TGCAGTGCCCCCAGTGTGGTAACTGGGGCCAACGTCCTGACTTTC.

This clonotype was counted only a few times. The rearrangement links TRBV7-6 to TRBJ2-3; D is ambiguous. V dropped 5 bases and J dropped 3 bases, with 9 bases sitting between them. The germline V gene has CDR1 SGHVS and CDR2 FNYEAQ. The CDR3 totals 13 residues. As DNA, the CDR3 is TGTGCCAGCAGCATGCAGCTTACAGATACGCAGTATTTT. Translated: CASSMQLTDTQYF.

This chain connects TRBV27 to TRBJ2-4, with 12 bases lining up with TRBD1. The CDR3 spans 16 residues. V trimming: 6 bases; J trimming: 8 bases; junction bases outside the gene matches: 11. Germline CDR1 reads MNHEY; CDR2 reads SMNVEV (reference sequence). CDR3 coding DNA: TGTGCCAGCAGGAAATACGGGACAGGGGGCACTGACATTCAGTACTTC. Amino acids: CASRKYGTGGTDIQYF.

The chain recombines TRBV5-1 with TRBJ2-7, with TRBD1 identical over 9 bases. The CDR3 has 15 residues. V dropped 4 bases and J dropped 2; count of bases not matched to a gene: 7. Germline assignment: CDR1 SGHRS and CDR2 YFSETQ. The CDR3 spells CASSPRQGDPYEQYF. In DNA form, the CDR3 reads TGCGCCAGCAGCCCCCGACAGGGGGACCCCTACGAGCAGTACTTC.

The chain has TRBV6-1 and TRBJ2-2; no firm D call. Germline-derived CDR1 and CDR2 are MNHNS and SASEGT. Deletions cut 5 bases from V and 8 bases from J, with 15 bases between. The CDR3 length is 14 residues. CDR3 DNA: TGTGCCAGCAGTATTAGCCTTCCAGCGGGGGAGCTGTTTTTT. It codes for CASSISLPAGELFF.

This chain uses TRBV9 with TRBJ2-7, with D possibly being TRBD2 (5 bases). Trimming cost V 4 bases and J 0 bases, with 14 bases left between them. This CDR3 contains 15 residues. Germline CDR1 SGDLS, CDR2 YYNGEE. The CDR3 sequence is CASSPRSVRSYEQYF. The CDR3, as DNA: TGTGCCAGCAGCCCCCGTAGCGTCCGCTCCTACGAGCAGTACTTC.

V is TRBV20-1 and J is TRBJ2-1; TRBD2 agrees at 9 bases. This CDR3 contains 14 residues. The junction had 10 bases not matched to a gene; V was cut back by 5 bases and J by 8 bases. Germline-derived CDR1 and CDR2 are DFQATT and SNEGSKA (reference sequence). The DNA for the CDR3 is TGCAGTGCTCTCAAGGTAGCGGGAGTGTATGAGCAGTTCTTC. It codes for CSALKVAGVYEQFF.

The table lists this clonotype with a few counts. The J gene is TRBJ2-2, the V gene TRBV15; D may correspond to TRBD1 or TRBD2 (7 bases each). The V end lost 1 base, the J end lost 7 bases, and 10 bases lay between the germline ends. The CDR3 is 14 amino acids. CDR1 and CDR2 from the germline V gene are LNHNV and YYDKDF (reference sequence). The CDR3 is CATSRAGGVGELFF. The CDR3 DNA is TGTGCCACCAGCAGAGCAGGGGGGGTCGGGGAGCTGTTTTTT.

This clonotype was counted a few times. The chain employs TRBV5-1 and TRBJ2-7; 9 positions agree with TRBD1. The germline gives CDR1 SGHRS, CDR2 YFSETQ. Trimming cost V 4 bases and J 3 bases; bases outside gene matches: 11. This CDR3 contains 16 residues. CDR3 DNA: TGCGCCAGCAGCCCGGGACAGGGACGGACGCGCTACGAGCAGTACTTC. It is translated as CASSPGQGRTRYEQYF.

The chain employs TRBV27 and TRBJ2-7; D might be TRBD1 (5 bases). Trimming left V 5 bases short and J 6 bases short, with 20 bases between. Germline lookup yields CDR1 MNHEY and CDR2 SMNVEV (reference sequence). This CDR3 has 15 amino acids. The chain's CDR3 is CASSTGGRPIREQYF. CDR3 in DNA: TGTGCCAGCAGTACAGGTGGCCGTCCCATACGCGAGCAGTACTTC.

This chain connects TRBV20-1 to TRBJ2-4; 7 nucleotides line up with TRBD2. Trimming took 6 bases from V and 0 from J; bases not matched to a gene: 11. The CDR3 has 16 residues. CDR1 and CDR2 (germline): DFQATT, SNEGSKA (reference sequence). CDR3 sequence reads: CSAGMGGSGAKNIQYF. CDR3 DNA sequence: TGCAGTGCAGGAATGGGCGGGAGTGGAGCCAAAAACATTCAGTACTTC.

In this sample, this clonotype turned up a few times. The chain joins TRBV29-1 to TRBJ2-5; 7 bases fit TRBD2. CDR1 SQVTM and CDR2 ANQGSEA come from the germline V gene. The CDR3 consists of 14 residues. Germline trimming cut 4 bases from V and 2 bases from J; bases unmatched to any gene: 7. The CDR3: CSVVRRGKQETQYF. DNA for the CDR3: TGCAGCGTTGTACGGCGGGGGAAACAAGAGACCCAGTACTTC.

The chain carries TRBV20-1 and TRBJ2-2; D not resolved. V lost 5 bases, J lost 3 bases, and 16 bases lay in between. CDR3 length: 15 residues. Germline CDR1 and CDR2: DFQATT and SNEGSKA (reference sequence). The chain's CDR3 is CSAAPGPGDTGELFF. DNA of the CDR3: TGCAGTGCTGCCCCGGGTCCGGGCGACACCGGGGAGCTGTTTTTT.